Presented here are 18 T cell receptor beta chains from one specimen sequenced in a study of cytomegalovirus exposure and HLA in healthy donors. Vbeta (60) and Jbeta (13) primers were used in the PCR. Repertoires were generated with immunoSEQ multiplex PCR, while TCRdb's copy carries only in-frame clones and drops some. The sample includes some 190,000 clones, approximately 90% of them seen just once. Sequenced: PBMCs. The receptors were sampled from a boy between 2 and 15 years old in good health and CMV-seronegative.

CDR3 region: CASSRGWREKLFF. The CDR3 bases are TGTGCCAGCAGCCGCGGGTGGCGGGAAAAACTGTTTTTT. The genes are TRBV6-5 and TRBJ1-4; D gene unclear. The CDR3 contains 13 residues. Trimming took 6 bases from V and 8 from J, leaving 13 bases between them. Germline lookup yields CDR1 MNHEY and CDR2 SVGAGI.

The CDR3 region is CASSRAGQAEAFF. The CDR3 bases are TGTGCCAGCTCACGGGCGGGTCAGGCTGAAGCTTTCTTT. The chain links TRBV18 to TRBJ1-1; D not resolved. The CDR3 spans 13 residues. The V and J ends lost 4 bases and 6 bases respectively, with 12 bases between them. Germline assignment: CDR1 KGHSH and CDR2 LQKENI.

The chain combines TRBV5-4 with TRBJ2-1; 11 nucleotides agree with TRBD1. Germline V lookup: CDR1 SGHNT, CDR2 YYREEE (reference sequence). The junction had 7 bases not matched to a gene; V was cut back by 4 bases and J by 4 bases. The CDR3 extends over 16 amino acids. The CDR3 protein is CASSATGTGGYNEQFF. CDR3 nucleotide sequence: TGTGCCAGCAGCGCTACCGGGACAGGGGGGTACAATGAGCAGTTCTTC.

This chain links TRBV9 with TRBJ2-7, with D possibly matching TRBD1 (6 bases). CDR1 SGDLS and CDR2 YYNGEE come from the germline V gene. The CDR3 length is 17 residues. Between the trimmed V and J ends, which lost 0 bases and 2 bases, there was a span of 18 bases. The CDR3 loop reads CASSVARRGQTTYEQYF. CDR3 nucleotides: TGTGCCAGCAGCGTAGCCCGGCGAGGACAGACCACCTACGAGCAGTACTTC. Together with reference TRBV9 and TRBJ2-7, the CDR3 gives the full variable domain: DSGVTQTPKHLITATGQRVTLRCSPRSGDLSVYWYQQSLDQGLQFLIQYYNGEERAKGNILERFSAQQFPDLHSELNLSSLELGDSALYFCASSVARRGQTTYEQYFGPGTRLTVT.

This clone was detected once. This chain joins TRBV2 and TRBJ1-5; possible D gene TRBD1, 5 bases. This CDR3 contains 14 residues. Deletions cut 6 bases from V and 0 bases from J, with 9 bases between. From germline, CDR1 is SNHLY and CDR2 FYNNEI. CDR3 bases: TGTGCCAGCAGAGACAGTTTTAGCAATCAGCCCCAGCATTTT. It yields the protein CASRDSFSNQPQHF.

A note on this clone: The same CDR3 arises from other DNA sequences in this sample as well. The J gene is TRBJ2-5, the V gene TRBV27, with no clear D. The closer fit of TRBJ2-7 to the DNA end suggests the J call may be wrong. Germline V gene lookup returns CDR1 MNHEY and CDR2 SMNVEV (reference sequence). CDR3 length equals 10 residues. This CDR3 reads CASGNYEQYF. The CDR3 DNA reads TGTGCCAGCGGTAATTACGAGCAGTACTTC.

This rearrangement joins TRBV5-6 to TRBJ1-2, with 7 bases fitting TRBD1. The germline V gene encodes CDR1 SGHDT and CDR2 YYEEEE. This CDR3 has 13 residues. V shed 4 bases and J 4 bases; nucleotides not matched to a gene: 4. CDR3 sequence reads: CASSLQGIYGYTF. The CDR3 coding sequence is TGTGCCAGCAGCCTACAGGGGATCTATGGCTACACCTTC.

The rearrangement joins TRBV29-1 to TRBJ1-3; 10 positions agree with TRBD1. Trimming took 6 bases from V and 4 from J; bases not matched to a gene: 6. Germline V gene lookup returns CDR1 SQVTM and CDR2 ANQGSEA. The CDR3 contains 14 residues. The CDR3: CSVGDRGSGNTIYF. In DNA form, the CDR3 reads TGCAGCGTGGGGGACAGGGGATCCGGAAACACCATATATTTT. Full variable domain (missing parts from reference TRBV29-1 and TRBJ1-3): SAVISQKPSRDICQRGTSLTIQCQVDSQVTMMFWYRQQPGQSLTLIATANQGSEATYESGFVIDKFPISRPNLTFSTLTVSNMSPEDSSIYLCSVGDRGSGNTIYFGEGSWLTVV.

V is TRBV5-1 and J is TRBJ1-6; 10 positions agree with TRBD1. The CDR3 has 14 amino acids. Germline lookup yields CDR1 SGHRS and CDR2 YFSETQ. V gave up 5 bases and J gave up 10 bases; unmatched junction bases: 6. In DNA form, the CDR3 reads TGCGCCAGCAGACCCGGGACAGGGGACTCACCCCTCCACTTT. Translation: CASRPGTGDSPLHF. Based on the CDR3 plus reference TRBV5-1 and TRBJ1-6, the full variable domain is KAGVTQTPRYLIKTRGQQVTLSCSPISGHRSVSWYQQTPGQGLQFLFEYFSETQRNKGNFPGRFSGRQFSNSRSEMNVSTLELGDSALYLCASRPGTGDSPLHFGNGTRLTVT.

The table lists this clone with a count of one. V and J are TRBV5-6 and TRBJ2-6, with D possibly being TRBD2 (5 bases). Germline CDR1 SGHDT, CDR2 YYEEEE. There are 17 residues in the CDR3. V was clipped by 0 bases and J by 0 bases, with 10 bases between them. The CDR3 DNA follows: TGTGCCAGCAGCTTGGGGGTGGGGAGCTCTGGGGCCAACGTCCTGACTTTC. This codes for CASSLGVGSSGANVLTF. The full variable domain, rest sourced from reference TRBV5-6 and TRBJ2-6, is DAGVTQSPTHLIKTRGQQVTLRCSPKSGHDTVSWYQQALGQGPQFIFQYYEEEERQRGNFPDRFSGHQFPNYSSELNVNALLLGDSALYLCASSLGVGSSGANVLTFGAGSRLTVL.

V gene TRBV4-2 combines with J gene TRBJ2-7; no clear D. Trimming removed 4 bases from V and 2 bases from J, with 9 bases in between. This CDR3 is built from 13 residues. Germline-derived CDR1 and CDR2 are LGHNA and YNFKEQ. The CDR3 DNA reads as TGTGCCAGCAGCCGGAGCTCGACCTACGAGCAGTACTTC. Translation gives CASSRSSTYEQYF.

V is TRBV28 and J is TRBJ1-1, with D possibly matching TRBD1 (5 bases). V was pared by 4 bases and J by 5 bases, with 17 bases between. The CDR3 spans 15 residues. The germline CDR1 and CDR2 sequences are MDHEN and SYDVKM. The CDR3: CASSSTTTGVTEAFF. The CDR3 DNA reads TGTGCCAGCAGTTCCACTACGACGGGGGTAACTGAAGCTTTCTTT.

This clone was seen a single time. CDR3 loop: CASSSTSGGAGETQYF. The CDR3 DNA reads TGCGCCAGCAGCTCTACTAGCGGGGGGGCCGGAGAGACCCAGTACTTC. The chain carries TRBV5-1 and TRBJ2-5, with TRBD2 matching 13 bases. This CDR3 comprises 16 residues. The V gene's germline CDR1 is SGHRS and CDR2 YFSETQ. V lost 3 bases to trimming and J lost 4 bases; unmatched junction nucleotides: 6.

This sequence joins TRBV29-1 and TRBJ1-5, with 9 nucleotides matching TRBD1. Trimming cost V 7 bases and J 8 bases; bases outside gene matches: 12. Germline CDR1 SQVTM, CDR2 ANQGSEA. The CDR3 has 14 amino acids. As DNA, the CDR3 is TGCAGCGCCATTAGGGGGACAGGGCTCGAGCCCCAGCATTTT. This sequence encodes CSAIRGTGLEPQHF.

This clone was found a few times. The chain uses TRBV13 and TRBJ2-7, with D maybe TRBD1 (5 bases). Trimming removed 5 bases at V and 3 bases at J, with 17 bases between. This CDR3 has 15 residues. The germline gives CDR1 PRHDT, CDR2 FYEKMQ (reference sequence). The CDR3 bases are TGTGCCAGCAGCCCATACGACAGATCCTACTACGAGCAGTACTTC. It yields the protein CASSPYDRSYYEQYF.

The gene calls are TRBV4-1 and TRBJ1-3; 8 bases are shared with TRBD1. The V gene end was trimmed by 1 base and the J gene end by 6 bases; junction bases not matched to a gene: 5. This CDR3 spans 15 amino acids. From germline, CDR1 is MGHRA and CDR2 YSYEKL. CDR3 DNA: TGCGCCAGCAGCCAAGTGGACAGGGATCAAAACACCATATATTTT. Its protein is CASSQVDRDQNTIYF.

The chain couples TRBV19 to TRBJ1-3, with 8 nucleotides matching TRBD1. V lost 7 bases and J lost 3; bases outside the gene matches: 5. The CDR3 contains 14 residues. CDR1 is LNHDA and CDR2 is SQIVND in the germline V gene (reference sequence). CDR3 in DNA: TGTGCCAGTATGACAGGGGTAATTGGAAACACCATATATTTT. Translating gives CASMTGVIGNTIYF.

This clone was detected only a few times. The chain recombines TRBV19 with TRBJ2-6, with D perhaps matching TRBD1 (5 bases). Trimming took 3 bases from V and 2 from J, leaving 17 bases between them. The length of the CDR3 is 18 residues. Per germline, CDR1 LNHDA and CDR2 SQIVND (reference sequence). The CDR3 DNA sequence: TGTGCCAGTAGTATTACGGGCCCCTGGGGCGCTGGGGCCAACGTCCTGACTTTC. Its translation: CASSITGPWGAGANVLTF.